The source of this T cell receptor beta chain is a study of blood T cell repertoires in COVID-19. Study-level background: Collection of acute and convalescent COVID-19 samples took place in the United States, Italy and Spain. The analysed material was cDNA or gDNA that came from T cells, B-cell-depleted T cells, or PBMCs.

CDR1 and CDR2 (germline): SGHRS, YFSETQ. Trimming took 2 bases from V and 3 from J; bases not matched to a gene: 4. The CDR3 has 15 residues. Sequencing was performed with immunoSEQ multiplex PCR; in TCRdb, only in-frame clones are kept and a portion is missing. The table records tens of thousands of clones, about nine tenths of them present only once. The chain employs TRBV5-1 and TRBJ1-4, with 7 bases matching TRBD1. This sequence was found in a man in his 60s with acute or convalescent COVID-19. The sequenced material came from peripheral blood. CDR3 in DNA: TGCGCCAGCAGCTTAGGGGGCAGGGCTAATGAAAAACTGTTTTTT. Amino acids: CASSLGGRANEKLFF.